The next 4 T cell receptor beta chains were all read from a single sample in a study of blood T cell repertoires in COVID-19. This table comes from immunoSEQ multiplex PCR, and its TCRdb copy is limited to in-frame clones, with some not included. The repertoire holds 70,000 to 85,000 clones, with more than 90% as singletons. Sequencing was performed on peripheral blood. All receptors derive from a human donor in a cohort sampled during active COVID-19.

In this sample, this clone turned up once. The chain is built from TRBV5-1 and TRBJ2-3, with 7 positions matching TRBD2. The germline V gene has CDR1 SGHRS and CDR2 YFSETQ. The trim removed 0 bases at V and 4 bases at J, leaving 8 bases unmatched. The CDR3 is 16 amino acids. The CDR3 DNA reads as TGCGCCAGCAGCTTGGGCGGGGACTATAGTTCAGATACGCAGTATTTT. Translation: CASSLGGDYSSDTQYF.

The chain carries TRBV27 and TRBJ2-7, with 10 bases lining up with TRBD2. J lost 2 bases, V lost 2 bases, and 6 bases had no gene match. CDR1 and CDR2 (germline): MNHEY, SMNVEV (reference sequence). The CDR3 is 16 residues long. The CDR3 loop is CASSLLAGVSTYEQYF. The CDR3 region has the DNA TGTGCCAGCAGTTTACTAGCGGGAGTTAGTACCTACGAGCAGTACTTC.

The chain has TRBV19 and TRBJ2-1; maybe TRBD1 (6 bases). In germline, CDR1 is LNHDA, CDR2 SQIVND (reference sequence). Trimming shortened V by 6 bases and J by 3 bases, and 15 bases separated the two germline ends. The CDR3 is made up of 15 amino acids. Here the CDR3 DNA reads TGTGCCAGTAGCCTGACAGGTGGTGGCTACAATGAGCAGTTCTTC. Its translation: CASSLTGGGYNEQFF.

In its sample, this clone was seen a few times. Here the CDR3 DNA reads TGTGCCAGCAGCCATTTGCGAACGTTCGGCAATCAGCCCCAGCATTTT. It is translated as CASSHLRTFGNQPQHF. The chain uses TRBV3-1 (or the pseudogene TRBV3-2) and TRBJ1-5; D not certain. CDR1 LGHDT and CDR2 YNNKEL come from the germline V gene (reference sequence). The V end was cut by 3 bases, the J end by 2 bases, with 14 bases between. This CDR3 is 16 amino acids long.